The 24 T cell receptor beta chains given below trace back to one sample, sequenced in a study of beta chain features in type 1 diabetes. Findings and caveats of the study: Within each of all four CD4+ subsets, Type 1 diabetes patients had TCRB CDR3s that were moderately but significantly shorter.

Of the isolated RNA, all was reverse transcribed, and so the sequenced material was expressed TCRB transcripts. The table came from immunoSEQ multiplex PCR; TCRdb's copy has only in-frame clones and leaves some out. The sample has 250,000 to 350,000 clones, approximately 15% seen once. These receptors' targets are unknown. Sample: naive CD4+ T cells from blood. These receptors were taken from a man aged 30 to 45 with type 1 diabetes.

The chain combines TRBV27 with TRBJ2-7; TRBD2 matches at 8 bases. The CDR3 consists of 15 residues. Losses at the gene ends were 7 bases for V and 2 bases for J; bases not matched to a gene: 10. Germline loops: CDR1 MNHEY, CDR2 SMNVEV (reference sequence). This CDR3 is CASTRSGSQAYEQYF. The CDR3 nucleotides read TGTGCCAGCACTCGCAGCGGGAGCCAAGCCTACGAGCAGTACTTC.

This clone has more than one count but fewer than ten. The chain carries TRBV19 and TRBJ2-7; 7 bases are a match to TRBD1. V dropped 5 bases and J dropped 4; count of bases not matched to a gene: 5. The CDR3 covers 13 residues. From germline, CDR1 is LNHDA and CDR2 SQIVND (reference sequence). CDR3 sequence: CASSGTAPYEQYF. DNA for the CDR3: TGTGCCAGTAGTGGGACAGCACCATACGAGCAGTACTTC.

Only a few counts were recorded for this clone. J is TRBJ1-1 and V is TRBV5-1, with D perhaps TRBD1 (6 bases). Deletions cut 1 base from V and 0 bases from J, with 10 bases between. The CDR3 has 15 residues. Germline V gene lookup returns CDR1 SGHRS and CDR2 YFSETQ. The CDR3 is CASSLIGQMNTEAFF. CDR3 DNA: TGCGCCAGCAGCTTGATCGGACAGATGAACACTGAAGCTTTCTTT.

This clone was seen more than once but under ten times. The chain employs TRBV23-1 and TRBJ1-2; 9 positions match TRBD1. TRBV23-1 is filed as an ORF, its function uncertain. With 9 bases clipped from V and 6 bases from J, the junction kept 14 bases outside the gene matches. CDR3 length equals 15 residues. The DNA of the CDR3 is TGCGCCAGTCAGGCCCCGGGACAGGGAGAGAATGGCTACACCTTC. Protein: CASQAPGQGENGYTF.

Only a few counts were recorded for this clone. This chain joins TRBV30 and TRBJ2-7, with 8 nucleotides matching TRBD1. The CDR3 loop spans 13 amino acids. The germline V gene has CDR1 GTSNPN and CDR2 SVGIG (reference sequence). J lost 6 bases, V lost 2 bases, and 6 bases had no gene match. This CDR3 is CAWSLGQGFEQYF. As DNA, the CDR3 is TGTGCCTGGAGTCTCGGACAGGGTTTCGAGCAGTACTTC.

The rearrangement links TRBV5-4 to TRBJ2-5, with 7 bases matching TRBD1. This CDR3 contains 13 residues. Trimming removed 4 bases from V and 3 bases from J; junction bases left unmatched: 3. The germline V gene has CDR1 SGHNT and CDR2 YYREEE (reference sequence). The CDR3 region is CASSEGQKETQYF. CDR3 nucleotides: TGTGCCAGCAGCGAGGGACAGAAAGAGACCCAGTACTTC. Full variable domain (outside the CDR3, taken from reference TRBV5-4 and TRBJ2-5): ETGVTQSPTHLIKTRGQQVTLRCSSQSGHNTVSWYQQALGQGPQFIFQYYREEENGRGNFPPRFSGLQFPNYSSELNVNALELDDSALYLCASSEGQKETQYFGPGTRLLVL.

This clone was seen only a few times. Written as DNA, the CDR3 is TGCAGCGTCCACCGGCGGGCCTACAATGAGCAGTTCTTC. Its protein product is CSVHRRAYNEQFF. This chain uses TRBV29-1 with TRBJ2-1, with D possibly being TRBD2 (5 bases). The germline V gene has CDR1 SQVTM and CDR2 ANQGSEA. This CDR3 has 13 residues. Trimming cost V 6 bases and J 2 bases, with 11 bases left between them.

The CDR3 DNA sequence: TGTGCCAGCAGCTATTCGGACAGACTCAATCAGCCCCAGCATTTT. Its translation: CASSYSDRLNQPQHF. This chain uses TRBV28 with TRBJ1-5; D might be TRBD1 (6 bases). With 6 bases removed from V and 3 bases from J, the gap between germline ends came to 15 bases. The V gene's germline CDR1 is MDHEN and CDR2 SYDVKM. The CDR3 consists of 15 residues.

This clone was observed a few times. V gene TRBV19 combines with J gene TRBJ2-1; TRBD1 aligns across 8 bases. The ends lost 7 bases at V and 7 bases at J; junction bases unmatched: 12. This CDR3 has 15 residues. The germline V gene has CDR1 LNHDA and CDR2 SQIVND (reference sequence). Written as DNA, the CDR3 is TGTGCCAGTAAAATCTCCCACAGGGGGGTGAATGAGCAGTTCTTC. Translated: CASKISHRGVNEQFF.

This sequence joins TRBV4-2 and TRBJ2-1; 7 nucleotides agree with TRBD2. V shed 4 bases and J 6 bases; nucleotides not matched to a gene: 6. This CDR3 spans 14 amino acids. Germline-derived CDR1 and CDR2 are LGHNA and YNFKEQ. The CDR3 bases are TGTGCCAGCAGCCGCCGCGGCGGGAGCAATGAGCAGTTCTTC. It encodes CASSRRGGSNEQFF.

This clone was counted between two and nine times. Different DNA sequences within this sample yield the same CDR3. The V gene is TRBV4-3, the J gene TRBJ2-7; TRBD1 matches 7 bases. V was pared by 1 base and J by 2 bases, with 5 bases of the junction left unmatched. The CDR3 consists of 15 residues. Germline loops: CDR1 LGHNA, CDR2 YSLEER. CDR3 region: CASSQVGQGAYEQYF. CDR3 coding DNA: TGCGCCAGCAGCCAAGTCGGGCAGGGGGCCTACGAGCAGTACTTC.

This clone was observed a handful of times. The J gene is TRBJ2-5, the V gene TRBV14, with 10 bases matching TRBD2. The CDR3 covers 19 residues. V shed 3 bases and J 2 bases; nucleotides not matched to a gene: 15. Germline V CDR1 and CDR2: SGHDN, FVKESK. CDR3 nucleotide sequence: TGTGCCAGCAGCCAGGGCAAACGTACTAGCGGGATACTACAAGAGACCCAGTACTTC. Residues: CASSQGKRTSGILQETQYF.

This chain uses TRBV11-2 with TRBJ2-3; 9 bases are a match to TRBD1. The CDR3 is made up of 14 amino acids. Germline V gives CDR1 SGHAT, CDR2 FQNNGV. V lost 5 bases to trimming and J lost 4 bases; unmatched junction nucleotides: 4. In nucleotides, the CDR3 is TGTGCCAGCAGCATCGGACAGGGGCCAGATACGCAGTATTTT. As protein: CASSIGQGPDTQYF.

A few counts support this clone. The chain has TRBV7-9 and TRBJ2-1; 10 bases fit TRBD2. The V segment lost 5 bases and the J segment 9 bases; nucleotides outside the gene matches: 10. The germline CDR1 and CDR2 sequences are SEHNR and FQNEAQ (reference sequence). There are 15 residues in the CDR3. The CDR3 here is CASSRGTSVLGEQFF. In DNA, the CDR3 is TGTGCCAGCAGCCGCGGGACTAGCGTATTAGGTGAGCAGTTCTTC.

In DNA form, the CDR3 reads TGTGCCAGCAGTTCCTCGCGAGAGACCCAGTACTTC. Protein sequence: CASSSSRETQYF. The rearrangement links TRBV27 to TRBJ2-5; D gene uncertain. This CDR3 spans 12 amino acids. CDR1 and CDR2 (germline): MNHEY, SMNVEV (reference sequence). V was cut by 4 bases and J by 4 bases, with 7 bases left in between.

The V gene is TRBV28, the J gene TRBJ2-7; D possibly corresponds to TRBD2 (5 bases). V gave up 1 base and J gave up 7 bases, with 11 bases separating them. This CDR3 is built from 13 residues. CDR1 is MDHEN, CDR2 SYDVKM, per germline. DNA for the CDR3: TGTGCCAGCAGTTTATCTGCCCCGGGGGAGCAGTACTTC. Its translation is CASSLSAPGEQYF.

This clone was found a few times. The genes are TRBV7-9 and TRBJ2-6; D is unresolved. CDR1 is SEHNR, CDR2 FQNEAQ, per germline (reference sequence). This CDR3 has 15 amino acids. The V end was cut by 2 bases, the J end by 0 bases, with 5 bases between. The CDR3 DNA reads TGTGCCAGCAGCTTAACCGGCTCTGGGGCCAACGTCCTGACTTTC. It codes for CASSLTGSGANVLTF.

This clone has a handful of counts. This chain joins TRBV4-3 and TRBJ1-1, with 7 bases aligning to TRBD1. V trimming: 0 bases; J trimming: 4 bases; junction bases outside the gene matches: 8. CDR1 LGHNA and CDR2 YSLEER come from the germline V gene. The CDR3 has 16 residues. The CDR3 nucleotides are TGCGCCAGCAGCCAAGAGCCCCCCGACAGGGCCACTGAAGCTTTCTTT. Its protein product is CASSQEPPDRATEAFF.

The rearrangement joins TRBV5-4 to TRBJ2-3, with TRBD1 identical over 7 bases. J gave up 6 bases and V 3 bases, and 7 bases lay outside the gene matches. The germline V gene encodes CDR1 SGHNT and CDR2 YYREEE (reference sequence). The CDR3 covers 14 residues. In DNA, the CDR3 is TGTGCCAGCAGCTCCACAGGGGCAGGCGATACGCAGTATTTT. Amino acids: CASSSTGAGDTQYF. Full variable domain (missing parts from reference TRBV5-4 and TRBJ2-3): ETGVTQSPTHLIKTRGQQVTLRCSSQSGHNTVSWYQQALGQGPQFIFQYYREEENGRGNFPPRFSGLQFPNYSSELNVNALELDDSALYLCASSSTGAGDTQYFGPGTRLTVL.

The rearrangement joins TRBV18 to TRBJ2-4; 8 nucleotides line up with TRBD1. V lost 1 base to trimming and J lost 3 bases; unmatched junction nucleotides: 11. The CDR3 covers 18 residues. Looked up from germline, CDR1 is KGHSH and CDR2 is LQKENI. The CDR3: CASSPRLQGATVKNIQYF. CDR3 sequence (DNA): TGTGCCAGCTCACCACGGCTTCAGGGGGCCACCGTCAAAAACATTCAGTACTTC. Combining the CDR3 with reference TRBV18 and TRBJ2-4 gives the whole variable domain NAGVMQNPRHLVRRRGQEARLRCSPMKGHSHVYWYRQLPEEGLKFMVYLQKENIIDESGMPKERFSAEFPKEGPSILRIQQVVRGDSAAYFCASSPRLQGATVKNIQYFGAGTRLSVL.

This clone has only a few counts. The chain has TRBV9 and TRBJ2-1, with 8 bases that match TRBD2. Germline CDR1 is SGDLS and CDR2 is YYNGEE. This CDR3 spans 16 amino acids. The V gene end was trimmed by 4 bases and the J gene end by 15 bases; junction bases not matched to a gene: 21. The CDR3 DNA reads TGTGCCAGCAGCTCGTCCGGGACTAGTGGGCTCAATGGTCGGTTCTTC. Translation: CASSSSGTSGLNGRFF.

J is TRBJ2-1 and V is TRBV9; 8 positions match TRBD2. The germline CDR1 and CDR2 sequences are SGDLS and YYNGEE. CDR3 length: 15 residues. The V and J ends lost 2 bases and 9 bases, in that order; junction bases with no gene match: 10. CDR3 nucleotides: TGTGCCAGCAGCGTTAGCGGGAATGACGGGGGTGAGCAGTTCTTC. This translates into CASSVSGNDGGEQFF.

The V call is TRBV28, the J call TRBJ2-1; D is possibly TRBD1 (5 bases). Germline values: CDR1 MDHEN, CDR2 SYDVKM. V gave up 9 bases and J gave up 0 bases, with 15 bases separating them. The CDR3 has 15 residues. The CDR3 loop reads CASFPADSSYNEQFF. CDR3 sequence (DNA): TGTGCCAGTTTCCCCGCAGACAGCTCCTACAATGAGCAGTTCTTC.

The CDR3 sequence is CASSLQGLANNEQFF. CDR3 bases: TGTGCCAGCAGCTTACAAGGCCTAGCTAACAATGAGCAGTTCTTC. J is TRBJ2-1 and V is TRBV7-3, with a tentative D call TRBD2 (5 bases). Germline V gives CDR1 SGHTA, CDR2 FQGTGA. The V end lost 2 bases, the J end lost 5 bases, and 13 bases lay between the germline ends. The CDR3 is 15 amino acids.